These 8 T cell receptor beta chains came from one sample sequenced in a study of identical twins. TCRdb re-called the 5' RACE reads through MiXCR, storing one row per CDR3 protein. The sample lists fewer than 900,000 distinct CDR3 sequences, around a sixth occurring once. This sample was also put to use in a study of T cells expressing NK-cell markers.

The sample taken for sequencing was PBMCs. These receptor sequences come from a woman under 30 in good health.

The chain links TRBV11-2 to TRBJ1-1, with a weak D call TRBD1 (6 bases). Germline V gene sequence: CDR1 SGHAT, CDR2 FQNNGV. The CDR3 contains 12 residues. The V end was cut by 5 bases, the J end by 9 bases, with 13 bases between. As DNA, the CDR3 is TGTGCCAGCAGCCGCGTGGGACACCAAGCTTTCTTT. Translation gives CASSRVGHQAFF.

This clonotype has more than one count but fewer than ten. CDR3 nucleotide sequence: TGTGCCAGCACGGGGGTAGTCTCTCCACTCGCGAACACCGGGGAGCTGTTTTTT. Translation gives CASTGVVSPLANTGELFF. The chain combines TRBV11-1 with TRBJ2-2; TRBD2 might be the D (6 bases). The CDR3 totals 18 residues. Trimming shortened V by 7 bases and J by 0 bases, and 21 bases separated the two germline ends. Germline lookup yields CDR1 SGHAT and CDR2 FQDESV (reference sequence).

The J gene is TRBJ2-7, the V gene TRBV9, with 8 bases aligning to TRBD1. The CDR3 length is 16 residues. Trimming cost V 3 bases and J 3 bases; bases outside gene matches: 11. Germline values: CDR1 SGDLS, CDR2 YYNGEE. The CDR3 loop is CASSAAIGQGYYEQYF. The CDR3 bases are TGTGCCAGCAGCGCGGCGATCGGACAGGGTTACTACGAGCAGTACTTC.

The table lists this clonotype with a few counts. V gene TRBV5-1 combines with J gene TRBJ2-2; a possible D gene is TRBD2 (5 bases). Trimming stripped 0 bases from V and 6 bases from J, with 9 bases between. The CDR3 is 14 residues long. CDR1 SGHRS and CDR2 YFSETQ come from the germline V gene. CDR3 in amino acids: CASSLVSGSGELFF. The CDR3 DNA reads as TGCGCCAGCAGCTTGGTTTCGGGGTCCGGGGAGCTGTTTTTT.

The gene calls are TRBV6-1 and TRBJ2-4; a weak D match, TRBD1 (6 bases). CDR3 size: 15 residues. Germline V gene data show CDR1 as MNHNS and CDR2 as SASEGT. With 7 bases removed from V and 3 bases from J, the gap between germline ends came to 16 bases. The CDR3 region is CASTLTGSRKNIQYF. The CDR3 coding sequence is TGTGCCAGCACCCTGACAGGCAGCCGCAAAAACATTCAGTACTTC.

The chain carries TRBV7-3 and TRBJ2-5, with 7 nucleotides matching TRBD1. The trim removed 5 bases at V and 0 bases at J, leaving 6 bases unmatched. Looked up from germline, CDR1 is SGHTA and CDR2 is FQGTGA. This CDR3 region has 15 residues. For the CDR3, the DNA is TGTGCCAGCAGCGTCCGGGACAGCAACCAAGAGACCCAGTACTTC. Translating it yields CASSVRDSNQETQYF. Based on the CDR3 plus reference TRBV7-3 and TRBJ2-5, the full variable domain is GAGVSQTPSNKVTEKGKYVELRCDPISGHTALYWYRQSLGQGPEFLIYFQGTGAADDSGLPNDRFFAVRPEGSVSTLKIQRTERGDSAVYLCASSVRDSNQETQYFGPGTRLLVL.

V and J are TRBV21-1 and TRBJ2-2; the table's D call TRBD1 went unverified against the DNA. TRBV21-1 has pseudogene status. This CDR3 spans 17 amino acids. The CDR3 DNA follows: TGTGCCAGCAGCAAGATCTCCGGGACAGGGGGCGAGGTGGAGCTGTTTTTT. Protein product: CASSKISGTGGEVELFF.

The chain has TRBV16 and TRBJ1-1; a possible D gene is TRBD1 (6 bases). Trimming shortened V by 4 bases and J by 5 bases, and 20 bases separated the two germline ends. The CDR3 runs to 16 residues. CDR1 is KGHSY, CDR2 FQNENV, per germline. For the CDR3, the DNA is TGTGCCAGCAGCCCCGAACCGGGACAAAGGGGGACTGAAGCTTTCTTT. This codes for CASSPEPGQRGTEAFF.